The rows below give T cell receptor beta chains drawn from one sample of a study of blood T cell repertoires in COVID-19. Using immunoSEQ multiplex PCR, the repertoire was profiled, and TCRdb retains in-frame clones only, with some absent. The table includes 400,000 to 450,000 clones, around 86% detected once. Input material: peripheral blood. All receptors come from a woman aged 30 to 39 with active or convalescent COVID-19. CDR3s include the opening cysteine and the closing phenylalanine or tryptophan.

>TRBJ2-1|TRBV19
CASSIALADYNEQFF
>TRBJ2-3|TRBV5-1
CASSLPTSGEHTDTQYF
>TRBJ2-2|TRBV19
CASSIQGADGELFF
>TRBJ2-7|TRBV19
CASSLRDRIYEQYF
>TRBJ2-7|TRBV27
CASSPQGPLPYEQYF
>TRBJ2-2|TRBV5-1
CASSLVDRDAGELFF
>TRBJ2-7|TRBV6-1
CASSERQGSSYEQYF
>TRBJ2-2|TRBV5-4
CASSPKITGSSGELFF
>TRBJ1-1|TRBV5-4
CASSPRGGGLWTEAFF
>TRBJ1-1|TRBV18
CASSQDRVFMNTEAFF
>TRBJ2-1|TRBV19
CASSINRDRGSYNEQFF
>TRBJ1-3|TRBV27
CASSSGTDPGNTIYF
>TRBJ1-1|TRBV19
CASSIGGPEAFF
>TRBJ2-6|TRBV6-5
CASSPGDSGANVLTF
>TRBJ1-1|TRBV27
CASRPVSETEAFF
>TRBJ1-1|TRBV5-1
CASSLQGYTEAFF
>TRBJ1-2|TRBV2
CASAKATGGTPYTF
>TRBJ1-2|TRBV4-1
CASSQRGPPYGYTF
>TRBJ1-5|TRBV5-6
CASSLRGDNQPQHF
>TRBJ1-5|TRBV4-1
CASSPGGQVSLANQPQHF
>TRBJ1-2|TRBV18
CASSPQTGSSSNYGYTF
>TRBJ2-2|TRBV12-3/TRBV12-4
CASSPLGSGELFF
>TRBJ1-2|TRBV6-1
CASSVRTEAPNYGYTF
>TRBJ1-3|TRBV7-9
CASSLGSGRAKGNTIYF
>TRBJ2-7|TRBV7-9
CASSLGSEPTYEQYF
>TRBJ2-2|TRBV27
CASSYGGGTGELFF
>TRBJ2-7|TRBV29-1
CSVRDRQSYEQYF
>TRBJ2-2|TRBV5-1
CASSLEQGMELFF
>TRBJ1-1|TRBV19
CASRGRGGRNTEAFF
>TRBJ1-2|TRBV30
CAWRGQGVGYTF
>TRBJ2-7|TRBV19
CASSMTGNSYEQYF
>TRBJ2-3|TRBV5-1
CASSSDVAGTDTQYF
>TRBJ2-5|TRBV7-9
CASSLGGQGQETQYF
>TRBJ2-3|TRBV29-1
CSVGLVAGTDTQYF
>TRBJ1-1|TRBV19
CASRPERLRQGAFF
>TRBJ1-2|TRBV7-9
CASSLIQGAGYTF
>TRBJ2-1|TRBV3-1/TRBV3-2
CASSQVMRYNEQFF
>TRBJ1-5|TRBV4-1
CASSQDGPGHQPQHF
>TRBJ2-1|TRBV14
CASSRPLPGGGVYNEQFF
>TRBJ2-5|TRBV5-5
CASSFRDSQETQYF
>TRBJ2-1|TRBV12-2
CASRLSSAALEQFF
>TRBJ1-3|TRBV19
CASNGITGSGNTIYF
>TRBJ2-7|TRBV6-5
CASSYGRGQSYEQYF
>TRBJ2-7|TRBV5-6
CASSLAGLDTYEQYF
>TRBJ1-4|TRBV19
CASSEREQGTTNEKLFF
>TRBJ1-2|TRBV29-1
CSVEVVGQGLANYGYTF